The 19 T cell receptor beta chains listed next were all sequenced from one sample in a study of T cell repertoires in aging, cancer and after chemotherapy. TCR beta rearrangements were amplified from peripheral blood genomic DNA. Rearranged V-D-J TRB sequences were amplified with a mixed TRB-A/B primer pool. TCRdb reprocessed the multiplex PCR reads with MiXCR, giving one entry per CDR3 protein. The data show 980 or so distinct CDR3 sequences, about a quarter seen once. The sequenced sample was blood. The receptors originated from a human donor with a solid tumor.

This clonotype was seen a few times. J is TRBJ1-4 and V is TRBV13, with D uncertain. This CDR3 spans 16 amino acids. V lost 1 base and J lost 4, with 13 bases in between. CDR1 and CDR2 from the germline V gene are PRHDT and FYEKMQ (reference sequence). The chain's CDR3 is CASSLERAGNNEKLFF. The CDR3 nucleotides read TGTGCCAGCAGCTTAGAACGGGCGGGGAATAATGAAAAACTGTTTTTT.

The chain links TRBV5-1 to TRBJ1-1; D not certain. Looked up from germline, CDR1 is SGHRS and CDR2 is YFSETQ. Trimming left V 0 bases short and J 5 bases short, with 2 bases between. The CDR3 is 11 residues long. CDR3 bases: TGCGCCAGCAGCTTGGGTACTGAAGCTTTCTTT. It codes for CASSLGTEAFF.

This clonotype ranks as large. V gene TRBV15 combines with J gene TRBJ2-1; D might be TRBD1 (5 bases). Germline-derived CDR1 and CDR2 are LNHNV and YYDKDF (reference sequence). Trimming stripped 1 base from V and 8 bases from J, with 15 bases between. This CDR3 is built from 15 residues. The CDR3 coding sequence is TGTGCCACCAGCAGAGCCGGCAGGGAATCGGATGAGCAGTTCTTC. Protein product: CATSRAGRESDEQFF.

This clonotype was observed a handful of times. The rearrangement uses TRBV20-1 and TRBJ2-7, with a tentative D call TRBD1 (6 bases). Trimming cost V 4 bases and J 2 bases, with 12 bases left between them. In germline, CDR1 is DFQATT, CDR2 SNEGSKA (reference sequence). This CDR3 contains 13 residues. The CDR3 spells CSANNRATYEQYF. The CDR3 nucleotides read TGCAGTGCTAATAACAGGGCCACCTACGAGCAGTACTTC.

This clonotype was seen more than once but under ten times. This rearrangement joins TRBV7-9 to TRBJ1-2, with 10 bases fitting TRBD1. The CDR3 is 15 residues long. Germline loops: CDR1 SEHNR, CDR2 FQNEAQ (reference sequence). The V and J ends lost 4 bases and 5 bases, in that order; junction bases with no gene match: 7. In nucleotides, the CDR3 is TGTGCCAGCAGCTCGGGGTGGACAGGGGGGTATGGCTACACCTTC. Encoded protein: CASSSGWTGGYGYTF.

The CDR3 DNA reads as TGTGCCAGCAGCCAAGAGGGGACTAGCGGCAGTGTAGATACGCAGTATTTT. Its protein product is CASSQEGTSGSVDTQYF. The rearrangement joins TRBV4-2 to TRBJ2-3; TRBD2 agrees at 11 bases. The CDR3 sequence is 17 residues long. Germline V lookup: CDR1 LGHNA, CDR2 YNFKEQ. The J segment lost 5 bases and the V segment lost 0 bases, leaving 7 bases of the junction unmatched.

Sample share makes this clonotype hyperexpanded (1% or more). The rearrangement uses TRBV29-1 and TRBJ2-3; TRBD1 aligns across 8 bases. The CDR3 spans 14 residues. J was trimmed by 2 bases and V by 1 base; bases with no gene match: 2. The germline CDR1 and CDR2 sequences are SQVTM and ANQGSEA. CDR3 loop: CSVEGQGLTDTQYF. The CDR3 coding sequence is TGCAGCGTTGAAGGACAGGGGCTCACAGATACGCAGTATTTT.

This clonotype appeared a few times. The CDR3 coding sequence is TGTGCCAGCAGTCGCGACAGGGTTGTCTACGAGCAGTACTTC. Translating gives CASSRDRVVYEQYF. The chain carries TRBV6-5 and TRBJ2-7; 7 bases line up with TRBD1. The J segment lost 3 bases and the V segment lost 5 bases, leaving 7 bases of the junction unmatched. Germline V gene sequence: CDR1 MNHEY, CDR2 SVGAGI. This CDR3 has 14 residues.

In its sample, this clonotype ranks as large. V is TRBV6-5 and J is TRBJ1-3; D is undetermined. Germline assignment: CDR1 MNHEY and CDR2 SVGAGI. The ends were cut back, 6 bases at V and 0 bases at J, with 6 bases in the middle. This CDR3 spans 13 amino acids. The DNA of the CDR3 is TGTGCCAGCAGACAGCCCTCTGGAAACACCATATATTTT. This encodes CASRQPSGNTIYF.

This clonotype is termed large. The chain uses TRBV12-3 or TRBV12-4 and TRBJ1-2, with 11 bases fitting TRBD1. V shed 8 bases, J shed 5 bases, and the junction held 13 bases outside the gene matches. The CDR3 is 16 amino acids. CDR3 in DNA: TGTGCCAGCTTTCCCGGGACAGGGGGAGTGGGGTATGGCTACACCTTC. Protein sequence: CASFPGTGGVGYGYTF.

This clonotype was counted a few times. V usage is TRBV7-9 and J usage is TRBJ2-1, with 9 bases matching TRBD1. Germline trimming cut 3 bases from V and 7 bases from J; bases unmatched to any gene: 7. In germline, CDR1 is SEHNR, CDR2 FQNEAQ (reference sequence). The CDR3 covers 15 residues. Here the CDR3 DNA reads TGTGCCAGCAGCTTTTCCGGGACAGGGAGGAATGAGCAGTTCTTC. Amino acids: CASSFSGTGRNEQFF. Looking up the rest from reference TRBV7-9 and TRBJ2-1 gives the full variable domain: DTGVSQNPRHKITKRGQNVTFRCDPISEHNRLYWYRQTLGQGPEFLTYFQNEAQLEKSRLLSDRFSAERPKGSFSTLEIQRTEQGDSAMYLCASSFSGTGRNEQFFGPGTRLTVL.

In its sample, this clonotype was seen a few times. The genes are TRBV7-2 and TRBJ1-5, with D hard to call. The CDR3 length is 12 residues. Germline V gives CDR1 SGHTA, CDR2 FQGNSA. V was pared by 5 bases and J by 7 bases, with 9 bases between. This CDR3 reads CASSPPAQPQHF. Here the CDR3 DNA reads TGTGCCAGCAGCCCCCCGGCCCAGCCCCAGCATTTT.

The chain couples TRBV25-1 to TRBJ2-7, with D unclear. CDR1 and CDR2 (germline): MGHDK, SYGVNS. The CDR3 loop spans 10 amino acids. Between the trimmed V and J ends, which lost 6 bases and 5 bases, there was a span of 5 bases. The chain's CDR3 is CASREDEQYF. In DNA, the CDR3 is TGTGCCAGCAGGGAAGACGAGCAGTACTTC.

The chain combines TRBV20-1 with TRBJ2-2; maybe TRBD2 (6 bases). V lost 0 bases and J lost 5, with 19 bases in between. The CDR3 is 17 amino acids. From germline, CDR1 is DFQATT and CDR2 SNEGSKA (reference sequence). CDR3 sequence: CSARDEAAGLFTGELFF. Here the CDR3 DNA reads TGCAGTGCTAGAGATGAGGCGGCGGGGTTGTTTACCGGGGAGCTGTTTTTT.

Within the sample, this clonotype is large (0.1 to 1%). V gene TRBV24-1 combines with J gene TRBJ2-5; D gene uncertain. Germline V CDR1 and CDR2: KGHDR, SFDVKD. The V end was cut by 3 bases, the J end by 7 bases, with 11 bases between. This CDR3 is 13 amino acids long. This CDR3 is CATSDLLGRTQYF. DNA for the CDR3: TGTGCCACCAGTGATCTATTAGGGCGGACCCAGTACTTC.

This clonotype was observed a handful of times. The rearrangement uses TRBV6-5 and TRBJ2-7; 11 bases fit TRBD2. V was pared by 0 bases and J by 6 bases, with 4 bases of the junction left unmatched. CDR1 and CDR2 (germline): MNHEY, SVGAGI. CDR3 length: 15 residues. The CDR3 region is CASSYSKLAGAEQYF. CDR3 nucleotide sequence: TGTGCCAGCAGTTACTCGAAACTAGCGGGAGCCGAGCAGTACTTC.

This clonotype is deemed large (0.1 to 1%). The V call is TRBV29-1, the J call TRBJ2-1; 12 bases are shared with TRBD1. Germline V gives CDR1 SQVTM, CDR2 ANQGSEA. J lost 3 bases, V lost 7 bases, and 4 bases had no gene match. This CDR3 has 14 residues. CDR3 residues: CSARDRGLYNEQFF. The CDR3 DNA sequence: TGCAGCGCCCGGGACAGGGGGCTCTACAATGAGCAGTTCTTC.

This clonotype was recorded once. The chain's CDR3 is CASSQEFGRAYEQYF. The CDR3 DNA reads TGTGCCAGCAGCCAAGAGTTCGGGAGGGCCTACGAGCAGTACTTC. This chain uses TRBV14 with TRBJ2-7; 8 nucleotides agree with TRBD2. The germline CDR1 and CDR2 sequences are SGHDN and FVKESK. This CDR3 has 15 residues. V trimming: 0 bases; J trimming: 2 bases; junction bases outside the gene matches: 3.

This sequence joins TRBV10-1 and TRBJ2-7, with TRBD2 as a possible D gene (5 bases). The germline V gene has CDR1 WNHNN and CDR2 SYGVQD (reference sequence). Trimming left V 3 bases short and J 3 bases short, with 12 bases between. This CDR3 is 14 amino acids long. This CDR3 is CASSDPGAGYEQYF. The CDR3 coding sequence is TGCGCCAGCAGTGACCCCGGTGCGGGCTACGAGCAGTACTTC.